This T cell receptor (beta chain) was obtained from a study of T cells in Graves' hyperthyroidism and ophthalmopathy. Study-wide points: Ophthalmopathy prediction by the model preceded onset by a median roughly 6 months. Most expanded thyroid clonotypes above 0.001 recurred in blood. Ophthalmopathy could be told apart from stable hyperthyroidism with a 13 V-J model.

V was cut by 4 bases and J by 3 bases, with 13 bases left in between. The CDR3 is 14 amino acids. Germline CDR1 SGDLS, CDR2 YYNGEE. RNA transcripts were the template for amplifying TCR beta CDR3 regions. The HTBI primer set was used in a first-round RT-PCR of the TCR CDR3. TCRdb passed the multiplex PCR reads through MiXCR, listing each CDR3 protein once. The profile shows about 570,000 distinct CDR3 sequences, around 13% of them singletons. Not enrolled were patients with uncontrolled infection, other autoimmune disease, pregnancy or lactation. This clonotype showed up just a few times. What it binds is unknown.

Source material: blood. The TCR originated in a woman in her thirties or forties with Graves' hyperthyroidism. V and J are TRBV9 and TRBJ1-2, with D maybe TRBD1 (6 bases). The CDR3 is CASSPQAGDYGYTF. The CDR3 DNA sequence: TGTGCCAGCAGCCCCCAGGCAGGGGACTATGGCTACACCTTC.